These T cell receptor beta chains were read from a single sample in a study of long-term antiretroviral therapy in people with HIV. Here immunoSEQ multiplex PCR was the method, and the copy in TCRdb shows in-frame clones only, minus some. The table includes around 29,000 clones, nearly 90% detected once. The source material was unsorted PBMCs, sampled 1.1 years after starting antiretroviral therapy. These receptors originate from a man younger than 35 with HIV. Each CDR3 is given with its conserved first and last residue. Each record gives: clone size, V gene, D gene, CDR3 protein. The D gene is left open where the match is weak. Clone size appears in some rows only: once, few, many, or a class for an expanded clone.

clone size: NA; V gene: TRBV6-1; D gene: NA; CDR3 protein: CASSEHGNEQYF
clone size: NA; V gene: TRBV4-1; D gene: NA; CDR3 protein: CASSQANYDTAEQYF
clone size: NA; V gene: TRBV10-3; D gene: NA; CDR3 protein: CAISDAESSYEQYF
clone size: NA; V gene: TRBV19; D gene: TRBD1; CDR3 protein: CASSTWTGETSNQPQHF
clone size: few; V gene: TRBV19; D gene: NA; CDR3 protein: CASSLGMDSNEAFF
clone size: once; V gene: TRBV29-1; D gene: NA; CDR3 protein: CSVRELLEQYF
clone size: NA; V gene: TRBV11-2; D gene: NA; CDR3 protein: CASSLGGHGYTF
clone size: NA; V gene: TRBV5-1; D gene: TRBD1; CDR3 protein: CASSLGQGALDEQFF
clone size: NA; V gene: TRBV29-1; D gene: NA; CDR3 protein: CSVDGGRDTEAFF
clone size: NA; V gene: TRBV7-8; D gene: NA; CDR3 protein: CASSLEPAQSSGNTIYF
clone size: few; V gene: TRBV25-1; D gene: NA; CDR3 protein: CASSEILGQPQHF
clone size: NA; V gene: TRBV4-1; D gene: TRBD1; CDR3 protein: CASSQIGGTASSPLHF
clone size: NA; V gene: TRBV7-5; D gene: NA; CDR3 protein: CASSLPGGYGYTF
clone size: NA; V gene: TRBV11-2; D gene: NA; CDR3 protein: CASSLQWAEAFF
clone size: NA; V gene: TRBV7-2; D gene: NA; CDR3 protein: CASSLEFSDHEQYF
clone size: few; V gene: TRBV30; D gene: TRBD1; CDR3 protein: CAWSPGQGYVQPQHF
clone size: NA; V gene: TRBV11-3; D gene: NA; CDR3 protein: CASSSRGSEQYF
clone size: NA; V gene: TRBV11-2; D gene: TRBD1; CDR3 protein: CASSPQDRGVETQYF
clone size: NA; V gene: TRBV5-4; D gene: NA; CDR3 protein: CASSWRDYEQYF
clone size: NA; V gene: TRBV5-1; D gene: TRBD1; CDR3 protein: CASTPTGMNTEAFF
clone size: NA; V gene: TRBV14; D gene: NA; CDR3 protein: CASSYDPAGTRYNEQFF
clone size: NA; V gene: TRBV13; D gene: TRBD2; CDR3 protein: CASSSFLAGGRNEQFF
clone size: NA; V gene: TRBV10-3; D gene: NA; CDR3 protein: CAISESIGFEQFF
clone size: NA; V gene: TRBV2; D gene: TRBD1; CDR3 protein: CARGQGSGEQFF
clone size: NA; V gene: TRBV7-2; D gene: NA; CDR3 protein: CASSLSYNEQFF
clone size: NA; V gene: TRBV2; D gene: NA; CDR3 protein: CASRRDLNTEAFF
clone size: few; V gene: TRBV4-1; D gene: NA; CDR3 protein: CASSRGGPSNTEAFF
clone size: NA; V gene: TRBV20-1; D gene: NA; CDR3 protein: CSARLNEQFF
clone size: NA; V gene: TRBV28; D gene: NA; CDR3 protein: CASSLRGLEAFF
clone size: NA; V gene: TRBV2; D gene: TRBD2; CDR3 protein: CARPHREDYEQYF
clone size: few; V gene: TRBV19; D gene: NA; CDR3 protein: CASTWDLDTGELFF
clone size: NA; V gene: TRBV10-2; D gene: TRBD1; CDR3 protein: CASSGGTANYGYTF
clone size: NA; V gene: TRBV2; D gene: TRBD2; CDR3 protein: CASSDPQRDSTDTQYF